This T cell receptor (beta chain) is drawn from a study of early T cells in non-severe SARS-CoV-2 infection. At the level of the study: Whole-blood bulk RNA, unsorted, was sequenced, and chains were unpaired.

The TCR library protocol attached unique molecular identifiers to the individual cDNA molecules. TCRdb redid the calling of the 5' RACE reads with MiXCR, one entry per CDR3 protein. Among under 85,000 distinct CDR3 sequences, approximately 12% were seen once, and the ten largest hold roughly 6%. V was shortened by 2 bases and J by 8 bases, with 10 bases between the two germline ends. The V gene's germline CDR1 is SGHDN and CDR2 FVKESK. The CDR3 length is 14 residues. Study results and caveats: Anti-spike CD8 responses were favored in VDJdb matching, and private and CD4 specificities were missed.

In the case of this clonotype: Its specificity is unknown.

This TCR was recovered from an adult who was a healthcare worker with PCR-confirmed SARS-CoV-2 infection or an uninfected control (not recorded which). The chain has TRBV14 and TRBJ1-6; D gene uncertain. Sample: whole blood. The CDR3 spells CASSQIQSYSPLHF. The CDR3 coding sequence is TGTGCCAGCAGCCAAATACAGTCCTATTCACCCCTCCACTTT. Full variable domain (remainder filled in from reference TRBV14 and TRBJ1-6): EAGVTQFPSHSVIEKGQTVTLRCDPISGHDNLYWYRRVMGKEIKFLLHFVKESKQDESGMPNNRFLAERTGGTYSTLKVQPAELEDSGVYFCASSQIQSYSPLHFGNGTRLTVT.